This T cell receptor beta chain was documented in a study of T cell responses to AZD1222 COVID-19 vaccine. Looking at the study overall: Pooling covered second doses at about 4 or about 12 weeks. Overall study results and limits: Repertoire samples came only from after the peak T cell response. The reported proportion of spike-specific TCRs targeting unmutated variant regions was nearly half.

Points on this clone: The antigen is unknown.

V was shortened by 6 bases and J by 7 bases, with 19 bases between the two germline ends. The CDR3 is made up of 14 amino acids. The V gene's germline CDR1 is KGHSH and CDR2 LQKENI. TCRdb keeps only in-frame clones here, not all; method: immunoSEQ multiplex PCR. The sample yields 150,000 or so clones, about 89% seen once. Sequencing used peripheral blood, obtained on day 0 of AZD1222 vaccination. The chain joins TRBV18 to TRBJ2-7; tentative D call: TRBD1 (6 bases). This TCR came from an adult in good health. The CDR3 nucleotides are TGTGCCAGCTCTCCGGGCAGGGGTTCGGGGGAGCAGTACTTC. Amino acids: CASSPGRGSGEQYF.